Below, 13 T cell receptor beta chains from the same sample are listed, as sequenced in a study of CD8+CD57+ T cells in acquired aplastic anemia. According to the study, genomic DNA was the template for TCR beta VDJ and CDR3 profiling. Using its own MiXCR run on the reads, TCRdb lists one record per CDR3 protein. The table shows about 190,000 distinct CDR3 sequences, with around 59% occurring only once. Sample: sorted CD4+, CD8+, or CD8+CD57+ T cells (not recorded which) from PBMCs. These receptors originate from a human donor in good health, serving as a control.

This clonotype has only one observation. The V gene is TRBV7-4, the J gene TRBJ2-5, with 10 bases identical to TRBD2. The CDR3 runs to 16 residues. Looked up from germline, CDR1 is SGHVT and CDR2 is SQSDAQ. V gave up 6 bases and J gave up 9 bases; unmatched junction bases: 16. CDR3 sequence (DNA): TGTGCCAGCAGTTTACGGCTAGCGGGGGCGGGTGTGGCCCAGTACTTC. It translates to CASSLRLAGAGVAQYF.

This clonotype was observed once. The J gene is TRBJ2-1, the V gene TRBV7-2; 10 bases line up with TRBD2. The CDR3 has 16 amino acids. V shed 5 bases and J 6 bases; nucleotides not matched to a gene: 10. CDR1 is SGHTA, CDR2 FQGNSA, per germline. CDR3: CASSATRTSGFNEQFF. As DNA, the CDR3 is TGTGCCAGCAGCGCGACCAGGACTAGCGGTTTCAATGAGCAGTTCTTC.

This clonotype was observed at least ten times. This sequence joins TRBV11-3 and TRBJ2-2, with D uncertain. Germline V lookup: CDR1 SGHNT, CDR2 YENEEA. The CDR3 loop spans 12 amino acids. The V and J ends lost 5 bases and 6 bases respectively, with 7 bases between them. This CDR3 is CASSRGPGELFF. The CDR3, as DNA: TGTGCCAGCAGCCGTGGGCCCGGGGAGCTGTTTTTT. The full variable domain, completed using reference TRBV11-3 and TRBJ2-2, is EAGVVQSPRYKIIEKKQPVAFWCNPISGHNTLYWYLQNLGQGPELLIRYENEEAVDDSQLPKDRFSAERLKGVDSTLKIQPAELGDSAVYLCASSRGPGELFFGEGSRLTVL.

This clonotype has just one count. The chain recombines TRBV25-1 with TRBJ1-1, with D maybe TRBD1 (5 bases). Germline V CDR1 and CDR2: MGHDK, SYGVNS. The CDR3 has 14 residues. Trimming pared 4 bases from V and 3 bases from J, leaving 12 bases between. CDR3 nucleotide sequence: TGTGCCAGCAGTGCTAGAGGGACGTACACTGAAGCTTTCTTT. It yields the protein CASSARGTYTEAFF. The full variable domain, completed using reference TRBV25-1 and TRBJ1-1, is EADIYQTPRYLVIGTGKKITLECSQTMGHDKMYWYQQDPGMELHLIHYSYGVNSTEKGDLSSESTVSRIRTEHFPLTLESARPSHTSQYLCASSARGTYTEAFFGQGTRLTVV.

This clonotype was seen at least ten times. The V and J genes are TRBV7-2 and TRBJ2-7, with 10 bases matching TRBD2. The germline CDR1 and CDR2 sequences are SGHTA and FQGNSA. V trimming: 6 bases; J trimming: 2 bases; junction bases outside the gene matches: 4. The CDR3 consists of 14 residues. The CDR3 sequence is CASRVLAGTYEQYF. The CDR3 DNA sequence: TGTGCCAGCAGGGTACTAGCGGGGACCTACGAGCAGTACTTC. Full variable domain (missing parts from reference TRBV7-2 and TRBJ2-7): GAGVSQSPSNKVTEKGKDVELRCDPISGHTALYWYRQSLGQGLEFLIYFQGNSAPDKSGLPSDRFSAERTGGSVSTLTIQRTQQEDSAVYLCASRVLAGTYEQYFGPGTRLTVT.

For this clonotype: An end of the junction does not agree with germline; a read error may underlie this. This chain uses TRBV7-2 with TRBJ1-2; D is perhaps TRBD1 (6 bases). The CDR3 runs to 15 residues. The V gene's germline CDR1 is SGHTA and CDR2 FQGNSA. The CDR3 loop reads CASSPRQAPNYGSTF. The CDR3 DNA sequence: TGTGCCAGCAGCCCCCGACAGGCACCGAACTATGGCTCCACCTTC. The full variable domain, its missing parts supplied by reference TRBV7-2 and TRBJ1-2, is GAGVSQSPSNKVTEKGKDVELRCDPISGHTALYWYRQSLGQGLEFLIYFQGNSAPDKSGLPSDRFSAERTGGSVSTLTIQRTQQEDSAVYLCASSPRQAPNYGSTFGSGTRLTVV.

The DNA for the CDR3 is TGTGCCAGCAGCCCCCATTCCGACAGGCAAGAGACCCAGTACTTC. It yields the protein CASSPHSDRQETQYF. J is TRBJ2-5 and V is TRBV9; a weak D match, TRBD1 (6 bases). The germline CDR1 and CDR2 sequences are SGDLS and YYNGEE. This CDR3 comprises 15 residues. The ends were cut back, 4 bases at V and 2 bases at J, with 15 bases in the middle.

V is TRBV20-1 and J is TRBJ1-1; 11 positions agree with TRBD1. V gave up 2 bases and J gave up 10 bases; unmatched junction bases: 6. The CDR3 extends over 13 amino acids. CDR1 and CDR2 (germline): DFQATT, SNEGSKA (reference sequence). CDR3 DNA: TGCAGTGCTAGACGGGGACAGGGGGTTTTAGCTTTCTTT. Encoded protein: CSARRGQGVLAFF.

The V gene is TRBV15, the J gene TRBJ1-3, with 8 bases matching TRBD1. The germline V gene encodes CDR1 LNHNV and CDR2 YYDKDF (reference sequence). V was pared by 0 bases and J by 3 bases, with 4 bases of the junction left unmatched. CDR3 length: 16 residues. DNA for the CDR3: TGTGCCACCAGCAGAGATCTCGGACAGGGTGGAAACACCATATATTTT. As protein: CATSRDLGQGGNTIYF.

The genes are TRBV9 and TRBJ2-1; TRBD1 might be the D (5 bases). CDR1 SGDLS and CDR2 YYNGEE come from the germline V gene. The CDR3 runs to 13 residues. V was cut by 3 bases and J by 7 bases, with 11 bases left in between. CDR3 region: CASSGRGRNEQFF. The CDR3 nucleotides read TGTGCCAGCAGCGGTAGGGGCAGAAATGAGCAGTTCTTC.

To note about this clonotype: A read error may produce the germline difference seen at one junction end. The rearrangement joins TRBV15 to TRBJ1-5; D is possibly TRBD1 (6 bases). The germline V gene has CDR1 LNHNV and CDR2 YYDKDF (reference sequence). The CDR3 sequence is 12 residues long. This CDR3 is CASSHRDQPQHF. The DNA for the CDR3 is TGTGCCAGCAGCCACAGGGATCAGCCCCAGCATTTT.

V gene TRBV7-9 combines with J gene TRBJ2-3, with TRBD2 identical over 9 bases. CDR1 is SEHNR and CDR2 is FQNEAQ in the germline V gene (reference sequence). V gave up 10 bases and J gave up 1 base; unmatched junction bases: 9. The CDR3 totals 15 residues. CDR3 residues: CATSDLAGGTDTQYF. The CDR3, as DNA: TGTGCCACCAGTGATTTAGCGGGGGGCACAGATACGCAGTATTTT.

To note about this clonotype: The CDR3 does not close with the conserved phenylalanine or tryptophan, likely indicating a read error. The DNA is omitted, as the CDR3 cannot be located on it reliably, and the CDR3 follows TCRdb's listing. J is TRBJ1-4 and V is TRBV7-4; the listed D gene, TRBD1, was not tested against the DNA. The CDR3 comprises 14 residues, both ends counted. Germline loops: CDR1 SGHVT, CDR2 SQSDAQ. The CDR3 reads CASSSERTGEAFSS.